The 27 T cell receptor beta chains below were found in one sample sequenced in a study of blood T cell repertoires in COVID-19. Using immunoSEQ multiplex PCR, the repertoire was profiled, and TCRdb retains in-frame clones only, with some absent. The sample includes about 190,000 clones, less than 80% seen only once; the top ten take 13%. Sequencing was performed on peripheral blood. The receptors derive from a man over 45 who had recovered from COVID-19.

This chain connects TRBV6-4 to TRBJ2-3, with TRBD2 as a possible D gene (5 bases). The CDR3 consists of 16 residues. Germline V gene lookup returns CDR1 MRHNA and CDR2 SNTAGT. The V end lost 6 bases, the J end lost 4 bases, and 20 bases lay between the germline ends. For the CDR3, the DNA is TGTGCCAGCAGACCTGAGGGTCTCCTAACTTCAGATACGCAGTATTTT. It is translated as CASRPEGLLTSDTQYF.

The rearrangement joins TRBV19 to TRBJ2-2; 8 bases align to TRBD1. The J segment lost 6 bases and the V segment lost 6 bases, leaving 3 bases of the junction unmatched. Germline CDR1 is LNHDA and CDR2 is SQIVND (reference sequence). The CDR3 extends over 13 amino acids. Written as DNA, the CDR3 is TGTGCCAGTAGCAGGACAGGGCCCGGGGAGCTGTTTTTT. Amino acid sequence: CASSRTGPGELFF.

J is TRBJ1-1 and V is TRBV7-2; TRBD1 might be the D (5 bases). This CDR3 comprises 14 residues. Trimming cost V 5 bases and J 1 base, with 11 bases left between them. The germline gives CDR1 SGHTA, CDR2 FQGNSA. CDR3 bases: TGTGCCAGCAGCCAGACCGGGGGGAACACTGAAGCTTTCTTT. Translation gives CASSQTGGNTEAFF.

The chain has TRBV18 and TRBJ1-1; perhaps TRBD1 as D (5 bases). Trimming left V 4 bases short and J 10 bases short, with 13 bases between. The CDR3 totals 12 residues. Germline lookup yields CDR1 KGHSH and CDR2 LQKENI. The CDR3 sequence is CASSLGEGVAFF. The CDR3 coding sequence is TGTGCCAGCTCACTGGGGGAGGGAGTAGCTTTCTTT.

This chain links TRBV27 with TRBJ2-1; D is perhaps TRBD2 (6 bases). CDR1 and CDR2 (germline): MNHEY, SMNVEV (reference sequence). V was shortened by 7 bases and J by 4 bases, with 14 bases between the two germline ends. CDR3 length: 14 residues. The CDR3 DNA sequence: TGTGCCAGCAAGTTAGGAGGGGCGTACAATGAGCAGTTCTTC. Its protein is CASKLGGAYNEQFF.

The chain links TRBV28 to TRBJ2-7; tentative D call: TRBD1 (5 bases). CDR1 is MDHEN, CDR2 SYDVKM, per germline. CDR3 size: 15 residues. V dropped 4 bases and J dropped 3 bases, with 16 bases sitting between them. DNA for the CDR3: TGTGCCAGCAGTTCAAGGACACTCCTAAGCTACGAGCAGTACTTC. Translated: CASSSRTLLSYEQYF.

This clone turned up a few times. The chain joins TRBV11-2 to TRBJ2-1; 7 bases map to TRBD2. This CDR3 contains 12 residues. J gave up 9 bases and V 5 bases, and 4 bases lay outside the gene matches. Germline V gene sequence: CDR1 SGHAT, CDR2 FQNNGV. CDR3 residues: CASSPPGGEQFF. Written as DNA, the CDR3 is TGTGCCAGCAGCCCACCGGGGGGTGAGCAGTTCTTC.

This clone came up many times. The rearrangement joins TRBV6-5 to TRBJ1-1; D is ambiguous. Germline V CDR1 and CDR2: MNHEY, SVGAGI. V dropped 1 base and J dropped 5 bases, with 17 bases sitting between them. This CDR3 region has 16 residues. CDR3 residues: CASSYYPPAGETEAFF. CDR3 sequence (DNA): TGTGCCAGCAGTTACTACCCCCCCGCGGGTGAGACTGAAGCTTTCTTT.

The chain carries TRBV12-3 or TRBV12-4 and TRBJ2-1, with 9 bases that match TRBD2. V gave up 5 bases and J gave up 4 bases; unmatched junction bases: 0. The CDR3 is 13 amino acids. CDR3 coding DNA: TGTGCCAGCAGTAGCGGGAGGTACAATGAGCAGTTCTTC. It specifies CASSSGRYNEQFF.

In regard to this clone: It is likely a read error, because the conserved phenylalanine at the end of the CDR3 is missing. The DNA is left out, because the CDR3 cannot be placed on it with certainty; the CDR3 is given as TCRdb lists it. This chain uses TRBV6-5 with TRBJ2-2; the DNA was not used to check the table's D call, TRBD2. Germline lookup yields CDR1 MNHEY and CDR2 SVGAGI. A total of 12 residues make up the CDR3, ends included. The CDR3: CASSPGTSGRSV.

This chain uses TRBV11-3 with TRBJ1-1; perhaps TRBD1 as D (6 bases). This CDR3 has 14 residues. Germline CDR1 reads SGHNT; CDR2 reads YENEEA. Trimming took off 0 bases at V and 4 bases at J, with 9 bases between the two ends. CDR3 residues: CASSLDTGSTEAFF. In DNA, the CDR3 is TGTGCCAGCAGCTTAGACACAGGGAGCACTGAAGCTTTCTTT.

The V and J genes are TRBV5-4 and TRBJ2-3; TRBD1 is a possible D gene (5 bases). Germline V lookup: CDR1 SGHNT, CDR2 YYREEE (reference sequence). Trimming shortened V by 0 bases and J by 3 bases, and 8 bases separated the two germline ends. The CDR3 length is 14 residues. The CDR3 DNA follows: TGTGCCAGCAGCTTGGCTGGGGCGACAGATACGCAGTATTTT. Encoded protein: CASSLAGATDTQYF.

The J gene is TRBJ2-7, the V gene TRBV30; D is unresolved. V dropped 3 bases and J dropped 0 bases, with 12 bases sitting between them. This CDR3 has 14 amino acids. CDR1 and CDR2 from the germline V gene are GTSNPN and SVGIG (reference sequence). The CDR3 loop is CAWRRRVGSYEQYF. DNA of the CDR3: TGTGCCTGGAGACGCCGCGTCGGCTCCTACGAGCAGTACTTC.

The genes are TRBV6-2 or TRBV6-3 and TRBJ2-1; tentatively, D is TRBD2 (6 bases). The V gene's germline CDR1 is MNHEY and CDR2 SVGEGT. The CDR3 length is 16 residues. V was clipped by 0 bases and J by 4 bases, with 13 bases between them. This chain's CDR3 is CASSYSKAGNYNEQFF. CDR3 bases: TGTGCCAGCAGTTACTCGAAGGCGGGAAATTACAATGAGCAGTTCTTC.

The chain carries TRBV4-2 and TRBJ2-1; 9 nucleotides agree with TRBD2. The CDR3 is 15 amino acids. Germline CDR1 reads LGHNA; CDR2 reads YNFKEQ. V gave up 2 bases and J gave up 13 bases; unmatched junction bases: 12. The CDR3 nucleotides are TGTGCCAGCAGCCAATTGGCTAGCGGGACCCTTGAACAGTTCTTC. Translation gives CASSQLASGTLEQFF.

The rearrangement links TRBV6-2 or TRBV6-3 to TRBJ1-1; unclear D gene. Trimming took off 2 bases at V and 0 bases at J, with 10 bases between the two ends. The germline CDR1 and CDR2 sequences are MNHEY and SVGEGT. The CDR3 totals 15 residues. The CDR3 sequence: CASSYLAGLNTEAFF. The CDR3 nucleotides are TGTGCCAGCAGTTACCTAGCAGGCTTGAACACTGAAGCTTTCTTT.

The CDR3 protein is CASSNPGHRNEQFF. The CDR3 nucleotides read TGTGCCAGCAGCAACCCGGGACACCGAAATGAGCAGTTCTTC. The J gene is TRBJ2-1, the V gene TRBV3-1 (or the pseudogene TRBV3-2); tentative D call: TRBD1 (6 bases). Trimming pared 5 bases from V and 7 bases from J, leaving 15 bases between. CDR1 LGHDT and CDR2 YNNKEL come from the germline V gene (reference sequence). The CDR3 length is 14 residues.

The V call is TRBV28, the J call TRBJ2-2; maybe TRBD1 (6 bases). Trimming cost V 8 bases and J 13 bases, with 17 bases left between them. The CDR3 length is 12 residues. The germline gives CDR1 MDHEN, CDR2 SYDVKM. The CDR3 loop reads CASGIRGMGLFF. The CDR3 DNA reads TGTGCCAGCGGTATCAGGGGCATGGGGCTGTTTTTT.

In its sample, this clone was seen once. The rearrangement joins TRBV11-1 to TRBJ2-1; D not resolved. V was pared by 5 bases and J by 2 bases, with 10 bases between. The germline V gene has CDR1 SGHAT and CDR2 FQDESV (reference sequence). The CDR3 sequence is 14 residues long. The CDR3 DNA follows: TGTGCCAGCAGCCAAAGTGGAGCCTACAATGAGCAGTTCTTC. Protein: CASSQSGAYNEQFF.

The CDR3 DNA reads as TGTGCCAGCAGTTCTCTACCGGAGACCTACGAGCAGTACTTC. Translated: CASSSLPETYEQYF. This chain joins TRBV6-5 and TRBJ2-7; D call uncertain. V was cut by 4 bases and J by 2 bases, with 12 bases left in between. The CDR3 is made up of 14 amino acids. From germline, CDR1 is MNHEY and CDR2 SVGAGI.

There are many counts of this clone. The chain has TRBV28 and TRBJ1-1, with D unresolved. The CDR3 has 14 residues. CDR1 is MDHEN, CDR2 SYDVKM, per germline. Between the trimmed V and J ends, which lost 3 bases and 2 bases, there was a span of 10 bases. CDR3 nucleotides: TGTGCCAGCAGTTTTCTGGCAATTAACACTGAAGCTTTCTTT. Amino acid sequence: CASSFLAINTEAFF.

The chain combines TRBV15 with TRBJ1-1, with 9 nucleotides matching TRBD1. Germline V gene sequence: CDR1 LNHNV, CDR2 YYDKDF (reference sequence). The CDR3 totals 15 residues. V shed 1 base and J 4 bases; nucleotides not matched to a gene: 4. The CDR3 DNA sequence: TGTGCCACCAGCAGAGGGGAGACAGGGGGCACTGAAGCTTTCTTT. Translation: CATSRGETGGTEAFF.

The chain employs TRBV5-1 and TRBJ2-3, with D uncertain. The CDR3 has 14 amino acids. With 1 base removed from V and 2 bases from J, the gap between germline ends came to 8 bases. The V gene's germline CDR1 is SGHRS and CDR2 YFSETQ. CDR3 bases: TGCGCCAGCAGCTTGTGGGCGAACACAGATACGCAGTATTTT. It is translated as CASSLWANTDTQYF.

In this sample, this clone turned up once. This sequence joins TRBV6-5 and TRBJ2-3, with D perhaps TRBD2 (5 bases). V dropped 6 bases and J dropped 5 bases, with 15 bases sitting between them. Germline V gene sequence: CDR1 MNHEY, CDR2 SVGAGI. This CDR3 has 14 residues. CDR3 sequence reads: CASSGEFPEDTQYF. The CDR3 coding sequence is TGTGCCAGCAGCGGGGAGTTTCCGGAAGATACGCAGTATTTT.

The chain combines TRBV19 with TRBJ1-4; D remains ambiguous. The CDR3 covers 14 residues. From germline, CDR1 is LNHDA and CDR2 SQIVND (reference sequence). Trimming took off 5 bases at V and 6 bases at J, with 13 bases between the two ends. The CDR3 sequence: CASSVHQRDEKLFF. In DNA, the CDR3 is TGTGCCAGTAGTGTACACCAACGGGATGAAAAACTGTTTTTT.

The chain links TRBV19 to TRBJ1-2; D is ambiguous. V gave up 3 bases and J gave up 1 base, with 9 bases separating them. The CDR3 loop spans 14 amino acids. Per the germline V gene, CDR1 is LNHDA and CDR2 is SQIVND (reference sequence). The CDR3 sequence: CASSISAHNYGYTF. The DNA of the CDR3 is TGTGCCAGTAGTATCAGTGCACATAACTATGGCTACACCTTC.

The chain carries TRBV12-3 or TRBV12-4 and TRBJ1-2; 9 bases map to TRBD1. The CDR3 has 13 residues. V trimming: 6 bases; J trimming: 4 bases; junction bases outside the gene matches: 3. DNA of the CDR3: TGTGCCAGCAGCCGGGACAGGGCCTATGGCTACACCTTC. Protein sequence: CASSRDRAYGYTF.